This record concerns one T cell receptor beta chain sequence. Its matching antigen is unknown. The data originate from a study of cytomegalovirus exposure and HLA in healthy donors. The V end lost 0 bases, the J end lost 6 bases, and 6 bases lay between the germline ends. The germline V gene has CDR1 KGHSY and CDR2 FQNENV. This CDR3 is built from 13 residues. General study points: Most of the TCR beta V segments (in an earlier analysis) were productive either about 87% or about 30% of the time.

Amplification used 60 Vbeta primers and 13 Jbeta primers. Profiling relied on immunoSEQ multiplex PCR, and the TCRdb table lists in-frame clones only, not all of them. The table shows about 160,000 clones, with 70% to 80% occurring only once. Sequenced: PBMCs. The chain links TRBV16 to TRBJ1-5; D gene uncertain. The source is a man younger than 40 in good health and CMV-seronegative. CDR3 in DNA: TGTGCCAGCAGCCAATCTGGCCGTCAGCCCCAGCATTTT. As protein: CASSQSGRQPQHF.